The 13 T cell receptor beta chains given below trace back to one sample, sequenced in a study of cytomegalovirus exposure and HLA in healthy donors. The PCR had 60 Vbeta and 13 Jbeta primers. The table came from immunoSEQ multiplex PCR; TCRdb's copy has only in-frame clones and leaves some out. The sample holds 55,000 to 70,000 clones, roughly 66% seen once. The sequenced sample consisted of PBMCs. The receptors were gathered from a woman aged 45 to 65 in good health and CMV-seronegative.

This clone has more than one count but fewer than ten. The V gene is TRBV29-1, the J gene TRBJ2-3, with D possibly TRBD1 on 6 matching bases. The germline V and J ends were trimmed by 7 bases and 6 bases, with 29 bases remaining between them. Germline CDR1 is SQVTM and CDR2 is ANQGSEA. This CDR3 comprises 17 residues. The CDR3 spells CSAANSGTPTGWDTQYF. DNA of the CDR3: TGCAGCGCTGCAAATTCCGGGACACCCACGGGTTGGGATACGCAGTATTTT.

The sample holds a few counts of this clone. This rearrangement joins TRBV11-2 to TRBJ2-1; TRBD2 agrees at 14 bases. This CDR3 comprises 15 residues. Germline assignment: CDR1 SGHAT and CDR2 FQNNGV. Trimming removed 4 bases from V and 10 bases from J; junction bases left unmatched: 6. The CDR3 nucleotides read TGTGCCAGCAGCTACGGGACTAGCGGGAGTCGAGAGCAGTTCTTC. Translating it yields CASSYGTSGSREQFF.

This chain links TRBV7-8 with TRBJ1-5, with 11 bases lining up with TRBD1. The CDR3 is 16 amino acids. The J segment lost 2 bases and the V segment lost 5 bases, leaving 5 bases of the junction unmatched. Germline CDR1 is SGHVS and CDR2 is FQNEAQ. DNA of the CDR3: TGTGCCAGCAGCCGGGACAGGGGGATTCGCAATCAGCCCCAGCATTTT. The encoded protein is CASSRDRGIRNQPQHF.

The chain joins TRBV9 to TRBJ1-2, with D maybe TRBD1 (5 bases). This CDR3 has 15 residues. Germline loops: CDR1 SGDLS, CDR2 YYNGEE. V was pared by 0 bases and J by 4 bases, with 13 bases between. As DNA, the CDR3 is TGTGCCAGCAGCGTAGGTCCGGCCGACAGCTATGGCTACACCTTC. As protein: CASSVGPADSYGYTF.

This clone was seen just once. The rearrangement joins TRBV6-5 to TRBJ2-5; possible D gene TRBD1, 6 bases. The V gene's germline CDR1 is MNHEY and CDR2 SVGAGI. The CDR3 covers 13 residues. Trimming left V 5 bases short and J 0 bases short, with 7 bases between. The CDR3 DNA reads as TGTGCCAGCAGTACAGGGTACCAAGAGACCCAGTACTTC. Translated: CASSTGYQETQYF.

V is TRBV7-2 and J is TRBJ2-7, with D possibly being TRBD2 (6 bases). V dropped 4 bases and J dropped 5 bases, with 18 bases sitting between them. The CDR3 consists of 15 residues. Looked up from germline, CDR1 is SGHTA and CDR2 is FQGNSA. The CDR3 nucleotides read TGTGCCAGCAGCTCCCGGCTGACGGGAGACGACGAGCAGTACTTC. Translating gives CASSSRLTGDDEQYF.

Here the CDR3 reads CASMNQGSGNTIYF. The CDR3 DNA sequence: TGTGCCAGCATGAACCAGGGCTCTGGAAACACCATATATTTT. This chain joins TRBV11-3 and TRBJ1-3, with D perhaps matching TRBD1 (5 bases). CDR1 SGHNT and CDR2 YENEEA come from the germline V gene. V was trimmed by 7 bases and J by 0 bases, leaving 10 bases between them. This CDR3 comprises 14 residues.

This chain joins TRBV7-6 and TRBJ2-2, with a tentative D call TRBD2 (5 bases). The ends were cut back, 2 bases at V and 10 bases at J, with 17 bases in the middle. The CDR3 covers 15 residues. Germline loops: CDR1 SGHVS, CDR2 FNYEAQ. CDR3 in DNA: TGTGCCAGCAGCTTAAGTCCAGCGGCGGAAGAGGAGCTGTTTTTT. Amino acid sequence: CASSLSPAAEEELFF.

The chain joins TRBV28 to TRBJ2-6; D is unclear. Germline CDR1 MDHEN, CDR2 SYDVKM. The CDR3 totals 15 residues. V was trimmed by 2 bases and J by 7 bases, leaving 12 bases between them. In nucleotides, the CDR3 is TGTGCCAGCAGTTTAGCCCCGTCAGTAGCCAACGTCCTGACTTTC. Translated: CASSLAPSVANVLTF. Supplemented by reference TRBV28 and TRBJ2-6, the full variable domain reads DVKVTQSSRYLVKRTGEKVFLECVQDMDHENMFWYRQDPGLGLRLIYFSYDVKMKEKGDIPEGYSVSREKKERFSLILESASTNQTSMYLCASSLAPSVANVLTFGAGSRLTVL.

V usage is TRBV6-1 and J usage is TRBJ1-4; possible D gene TRBD1, 5 bases. The CDR3 spans 13 residues. The germline CDR1 and CDR2 sequences are MNHNS and SASEGT. V lost 3 bases and J 7 bases, leaving 9 bases between the germline ends. This CDR3 is CASSDGRGEKLFF. Written as DNA, the CDR3 is TGTGCCAGCAGTGACGGGAGGGGTGAAAAACTGTTTTTT.

This clone has ten or more counts. The chain recombines TRBV4-1 with TRBJ2-1; perhaps TRBD1 as D (5 bases). The germline CDR1 and CDR2 sequences are MGHRA and YSYEKL. With 5 bases removed from V and 9 bases from J, the gap between germline ends came to 14 bases. This CDR3 comprises 13 residues. The CDR3 protein is CASSYNLGAEQFF. The DNA for the CDR3 is TGCGCCAGCAGCTACAATTTAGGGGCTGAGCAGTTCTTC.

The chain combines TRBV5-1 with TRBJ1-1, with TRBD1 matching over 7 bases. With V trimmed by 4 bases and J by 6 bases, 9 bases remained unmatched. The CDR3 length is 14 residues. CDR1 and CDR2 from the germline V gene are SGHRS and YFSETQ. This CDR3 is CASSNTDRVSEAFF. In DNA form, the CDR3 reads TGCGCCAGCAGCAACACTGACAGGGTCTCTGAAGCTTTCTTT. Together with reference TRBV5-1 and TRBJ1-1, the CDR3 gives the full variable domain: KAGVTQTPRYLIKTRGQQVTLSCSPISGHRSVSWYQQTPGQGLQFLFEYFSETQRNKGNFPGRFSGRQFSNSRSEMNVSTLELGDSALYLCASSNTDRVSEAFFGQGTRLTVV.

V gene TRBV29-1 combines with J gene TRBJ2-7; 7 positions match TRBD2. Germline CDR1 reads SQVTM; CDR2 reads ANQGSEA. The CDR3 sequence is 13 residues long. The ends lost 4 bases at V and 4 bases at J; junction bases unmatched: 7. CDR3 amino acids: CSVVAQGLYEQYF. CDR3 nucleotides: TGCAGCGTTGTTGCGCAGGGACTATACGAGCAGTACTTC.